A single sample gave rise to the 23 T cell receptor beta chains below, sequenced in a study of blood T cell repertoires in COVID-19. Produced via immunoSEQ multiplex PCR; TCRdb's table is partial and in-frame only. The sample comprises more than 200,000 clones, roughly 84% of which are singletons, and around 1.5% rests with the top ten. Sample: peripheral blood. These receptors were collected from a woman aged 40 to 49 who had recovered from COVID-19.

CDR3 DNA: TGTGCCAGCAGTTCTGGCGGGGGAGCGACTTACGAGCAGTACTTC. It encodes CASSSGGGATYEQYF. The chain carries TRBV28 and TRBJ2-7; 7 bases agree with TRBD2. This CDR3 is 15 amino acids long. Per germline, CDR1 MDHEN and CDR2 SYDVKM. After removal of 4 bases from V and 4 bases from J, the junction contained 10 bases not matched to a gene.

Here the CDR3 reads CARPQRQGVFAYEQYF. DNA for the CDR3: TGCGCCAGACCACAGCGACAGGGGGTTTTCGCCTACGAGCAGTACTTC. The chain carries TRBV10-1 and TRBJ2-7; 9 bases are shared with TRBD1. The CDR3 extends over 16 amino acids. With V trimmed by 9 bases and J by 2 bases, 14 bases remained unmatched. Germline assignment: CDR1 WNHNN and CDR2 SYGVQD (reference sequence).

CDR3 amino acids: CASSPRTITDTQYF. The CDR3 DNA reads TGTGCCAGCAGCCCCCGGACTATCACAGATACGCAGTATTTT. The chain recombines TRBV6-6 with TRBJ2-3; D is possibly TRBD2 (6 bases). The V end was cut by 6 bases, the J end by 2 bases, with 12 bases between. Germline lookup yields CDR1 MNHNY and CDR2 SVGAGI (reference sequence). CDR3 length: 14 amino acids.

V gene TRBV9 combines with J gene TRBJ2-1, with TRBD2 matching over 9 bases. CDR1 and CDR2 from the germline V gene are SGDLS and YYNGEE. This CDR3 comprises 14 residues. V gave up 2 bases and J gave up 8 bases; unmatched junction bases: 5. The chain's CDR3 is CASSVLAGMDEQFF. The CDR3 bases are TGTGCCAGCAGCGTTCTAGCGGGGATGGATGAGCAGTTCTTC.

CDR3 amino acids: CASSLAGTSNEQFF. The CDR3 region has the DNA TGTGCCAGCAGCCTCGCCGGGACTAGCAATGAGCAGTTCTTC. The chain is built from TRBV7-9 and TRBJ2-1, with 8 bases lining up with TRBD2. Germline assignment: CDR1 SEHNR and CDR2 FQNEAQ (reference sequence). The J segment lost 6 bases and the V segment lost 5 bases, leaving 6 bases of the junction unmatched. The CDR3 covers 14 residues. The full variable domain, rest sourced from reference TRBV7-9 and TRBJ2-1, is DTGVSQNPRHKITKRGQNVTFRCDPISEHNRLYWYRQTLGQGPEFLTYFQNEAQLEKSRLLSDRFSAERPKGSFSTLEIQRTEQGDSAMYLCASSLAGTSNEQFFGPGTRLTVL.

The V call is TRBV7-3, the J call TRBJ1-6, with 7 bases lining up with TRBD1. There are 15 residues in the CDR3. Trimming cost V 5 bases and J 6 bases; bases outside gene matches: 7. Germline loops: CDR1 SGHTA, CDR2 FQGTGA. The CDR3 sequence: CASSPTGTANSPLHF. The CDR3 coding sequence is TGTGCCAGCAGCCCAACCGGGACAGCTAATTCACCCCTCCACTTT.

This clone occurred once. The V gene is TRBV20-1, the J gene TRBJ1-1; the D is unclear. V was cut by 3 bases and J by 4 bases, with 12 bases left in between. The CDR3 loop spans 13 amino acids. Germline assignment: CDR1 DFQATT and CDR2 SNEGSKA (reference sequence). CDR3 bases: TGCAGTGCTAGTCTCCAGTCCAGCACTGAAGCTTTCTTT. Translated, it gives CSASLQSSTEAFF.

A word on this clone: Other DNA variants within this sample encode the same CDR3. V and J are TRBV5-4 and TRBJ1-6, with 9 bases that match TRBD1. V trimming: 4 bases; J trimming: 7 bases; junction bases outside the gene matches: 3. Germline CDR1 is SGHNT and CDR2 is YYREEE (reference sequence). This CDR3 spans 14 amino acids. The CDR3 loop is CASSLDRGNSPLHF. CDR3 bases: TGTGCCAGCAGCCTCGACAGGGGGAATTCACCCCTCCACTTT.

The rearrangement links TRBV6-1 to TRBJ1-3; D uncertain. The CDR3 runs to 12 residues. The germline V and J ends were trimmed by 3 bases and 13 bases, with 13 bases remaining between them. Germline-derived CDR1 and CDR2 are MNHNS and SASEGT. CDR3 protein: CASSDGSNGIYF. The DNA for the CDR3 is TGTGCCAGCAGTGACGGGTCAAACGGAATATATTTT.

This clone was recorded a few times. This chain links TRBV3-1 (or the pseudogene TRBV3-2) with TRBJ2-3; D is possibly TRBD2 (7 bases). Germline CDR1 reads LGHDT; CDR2 reads YNNKEL (reference sequence). The V end was cut by 7 bases, the J end by 6 bases, with 14 bases between. The CDR3 has 13 amino acids. CDR3 in DNA: TGTGCCAGCACCCGAGGGGGGGAGGATACGCAGTATTTT. Translating it yields CASTRGGEDTQYF.

On this clone itself: One junction end disagrees with the germline gene, perhaps due to a read error. The J gene is TRBJ2-3, the V gene TRBV7-7; 8 bases match TRBD2. The CDR3 extends over 17 amino acids. Germline CDR1 and CDR2: SSHAT and FNYEAQ (reference sequence). The CDR3 reads CASSPTYGSGNTDTQYF. Here the CDR3 DNA reads TGTGCTAGCAGCCCAACGTACGGTAGCGGGAACACAGATACGCAGTATTTT.

The rearrangement uses TRBV3-1 (or the pseudogene TRBV3-2) and TRBJ2-2; 8 bases agree with TRBD1. This CDR3 is 18 amino acids long. Germline values: CDR1 LGHDT, CDR2 YNNKEL (reference sequence). V shed 1 base, J shed 7 bases, and the junction held 14 bases outside the gene matches. In DNA form, the CDR3 reads TGTGCCAGCAGCCAAGTAAGATCGCTCAGGGGGCAGGACGGGGAGCTGTTTTTT. Translation gives CASSQVRSLRGQDGELFF.

The V and J genes are TRBV7-2 and TRBJ2-1; perhaps TRBD2 as D (5 bases). The CDR3 contains 13 residues. Looked up from germline, CDR1 is SGHTA and CDR2 is FQGNSA. Trimming removed 5 bases at V and 5 bases at J, with 10 bases between. The CDR3 reads CASSPGIDNEQFF. CDR3 DNA: TGTGCCAGCAGCCCCGGGATTGACAATGAGCAGTTCTTC.

The chain has TRBV7-9 and TRBJ2-7, with D uncertain. V was pared by 3 bases and J by 5 bases, with 11 bases between. The CDR3 totals 13 residues. Germline values: CDR1 SEHNR, CDR2 FQNEAQ (reference sequence). DNA of the CDR3: TGTGCCAGCAGCTTCCGGAGCCGCGACGAGCAGTACTTC. This encodes CASSFRSRDEQYF.

The chain uses TRBV5-1 and TRBJ2-7; 7 positions match TRBD1. The germline V gene encodes CDR1 SGHRS and CDR2 YFSETQ. This CDR3 region has 13 residues. With V trimmed by 2 bases and J by 6 bases, 5 bases remained unmatched. The CDR3 DNA reads as TGCGCCAGCAGCTTTCAGGGGGACCCCGAGCAGTACTTC. It translates to CASSFQGDPEQYF.

This clone was seen a handful of times. This chain uses TRBV5-1 with TRBJ2-2, with 8 nucleotides matching TRBD2. Germline V CDR1 and CDR2: SGHRS, YFSETQ. This CDR3 comprises 15 residues. Losses at the gene ends were 0 bases for V and 6 bases for J; bases not matched to a gene: 4. CDR3 amino acids: CASSLERGFSGELFF. CDR3 DNA sequence: TGCGCCAGCAGCTTGGAGCGGGGGTTTTCCGGGGAGCTGTTTTTT.

The chain uses TRBV7-2 and TRBJ1-2, with D unresolved. V lost 1 base, J lost 5 bases, and 5 bases lay in between. Germline CDR1 reads SGHTA; CDR2 reads FQGNSA. This CDR3 contains 12 residues. The CDR3 region is CASSLGGYGYTF. The CDR3 DNA is TGTGCCAGCAGCTTAGGCGGATATGGCTACACCTTC.

This clone was detected only once. The chain is built from TRBV30 and TRBJ1-1; no firm D call. Germline V lookup: CDR1 GTSNPN, CDR2 SVGIG (reference sequence). Between the trimmed V and J ends, which lost 1 base and 3 bases, there was a span of 9 bases. This CDR3 has 13 residues. The DNA for the CDR3 is TGTGCCTGGAGTGCTGACCTAGACACTGAAGCTTTCTTT. The encoded protein is CAWSADLDTEAFF.

The CDR3, as DNA: TGTGCCAGTAGTATACGCAACAGGGCCACTGAAGCTTTCTTT. Protein sequence: CASSIRNRATEAFF. V usage is TRBV19 and J usage is TRBJ1-1; D perhaps matches TRBD1 (6 bases). Germline V lookup: CDR1 LNHDA, CDR2 SQIVND (reference sequence). The CDR3 covers 14 residues. Trimming removed 2 bases from V and 4 bases from J, with 11 bases in between.

This sequence joins TRBV7-9 and TRBJ2-5; a weak D match, TRBD2 (5 bases). The length of the CDR3 is 13 residues. The V end lost 2 bases, the J end lost 4 bases, and 8 bases lay between the germline ends. The germline V gene has CDR1 SEHNR and CDR2 FQNEAQ (reference sequence). The CDR3, as DNA: TGTGCCAGCAGCTTAAGGGAGAGAGAGACCCAGTACTTC. It codes for CASSLRERETQYF.

The chain joins TRBV11-3 to TRBJ2-3; the match to TRBD2 covers 8 bases. With 4 bases clipped from V and 0 bases from J, the junction kept 3 bases outside the gene matches. Per germline, CDR1 SGHNT and CDR2 YENEEA. The CDR3 extends over 15 amino acids. The CDR3 coding sequence is TGTGCCAGCAGCTCAGGCGGGGGGAGCACAGATACGCAGTATTTT. Protein sequence: CASSSGGGSTDTQYF.

V and J are TRBV4-3 and TRBJ2-1; D might be TRBD2 (6 bases). Germline V gene lookup returns CDR1 LGHNA and CDR2 YSLEER. The ends were cut back, 4 bases at V and 1 base at J, with 14 bases in the middle. The CDR3 loop spans 16 amino acids. The CDR3, as DNA: TGCGCCAGCAGCCTTTACCTGGGACTGTCCTACAATGAGCAGTTCTTC. Amino acid sequence: CASSLYLGLSYNEQFF.

This clone has a handful of counts. The genes are TRBV6-4 and TRBJ2-2, with TRBD2 as a possible D gene (6 bases). Germline assignment: CDR1 MRHNA and CDR2 SNTAGT. CDR3 length: 13 residues. The V end was cut by 2 bases, the J end by 6 bases, with 7 bases between. CDR3 nucleotides: TGTGCCAGCAGTGACAGGGAGGCCGGGGAGCTGTTTTTT. Translated: CASSDREAGELFF.